Included here is one TCR beta chain sequence, with context. The data were produced by immunoSEQ multiplex PCR, yet TCRdb's version contains in-frame clones alone and is incomplete. The sample holds about 45,000 clones, 60% to 80% seen once. This specimen belongs to a study of cytotoxic CD8 clonotypes in ibrutinib-treated CLL. Germline CDR1 SNHLY, CDR2 FYNNEI. The CDR3 sequence is 13 residues long. J gave up 0 bases and V 8 bases, and 3 bases lay outside the gene matches. The TCR was taken from a human donor with chronic lymphocytic leukemia. The chain joins TRBV2 to TRBJ2-7; 8 bases map to TRBD2. The sample was PBMCs, taken after 24 months of ibrutinib treatment. CDR3 residues: CASRGGSSYEQYF. DNA of the CDR3: TGTGCCAGCCGGGGGGGCAGCTCCTACGAGCAGTACTTC.